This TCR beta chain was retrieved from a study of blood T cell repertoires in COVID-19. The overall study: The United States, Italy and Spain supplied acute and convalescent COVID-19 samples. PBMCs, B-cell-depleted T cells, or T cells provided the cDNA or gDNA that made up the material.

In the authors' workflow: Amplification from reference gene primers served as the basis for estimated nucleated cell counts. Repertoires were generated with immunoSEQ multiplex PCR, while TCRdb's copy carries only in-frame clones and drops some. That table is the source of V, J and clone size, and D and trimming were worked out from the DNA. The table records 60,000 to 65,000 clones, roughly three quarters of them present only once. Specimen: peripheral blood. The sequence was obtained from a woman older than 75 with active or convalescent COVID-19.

CDR3 region: CASSQDDRGAKAFF. The CDR3 bases are TGTGCCAGCAGCCAAGATGACAGGGGGGCTAAAGCTTTCTTT. This rearrangement joins TRBV3-1 (or the pseudogene TRBV3-2) to TRBJ1-1; TRBD1 matches at 9 bases. The CDR3 is made up of 14 amino acids. The germline V gene encodes CDR1 LGHDT and CDR2 YNNKEL (reference sequence). J was trimmed by 9 bases and V by 0 bases; bases with no gene match: 5.